The 20 T cell receptor beta chains listed next were all sequenced from one sample in a study of shared clonotypes between healthy human individuals. Assay used: immunoSEQ multiplex PCR; TCRdb lists only in-frame clones, some missing. This table holds about 2.3 million clones, less than 95% found once. The sample taken for sequencing was naive CD4+ T cells from PBMCs. As for subset: CD45RA+ positively selected. The receptors stem from a man younger than 35 in good health. Some clones in this sample may be carry-over from other donors' samples.

The rearrangement joins TRBV28 to TRBJ2-5; D might be TRBD2 (7 bases). CDR3 length: 17 residues. Per the germline V gene, CDR1 is MDHEN and CDR2 is SYDVKM. Trimming removed 3 bases from V and 0 bases from J, with 17 bases in between. CDR3 amino acids: CASSFRQGRAYQETQYF. The CDR3 DNA reads TGTGCCAGCAGTTTCCGGCAGGGGAGGGCCTACCAAGAGACCCAGTACTTC.

The CDR3, as DNA: TGTGCCAGCAGCCTCACGAGGGGAAGGAACACTGAAGCTTTCTTT. Protein: CASSLTRGRNTEAFF. The chain is built from TRBV7-3 and TRBJ1-1, with a possible D match to TRBD1 (5 bases). Germline V lookup: CDR1 SGHTA, CDR2 FQGTGA. V gave up 5 bases and J gave up 1 base, with 14 bases separating them. The CDR3 has 15 residues.

The rearrangement uses TRBV11-2 and TRBJ2-7; 7 bases line up with TRBD1. This CDR3 region has 15 residues. V trimming: 0 bases; J trimming: 3 bases; junction bases outside the gene matches: 5. The germline CDR1 and CDR2 sequences are SGHAT and FQNNGV. The CDR3 nucleotides read TGTGCCAGCAGCTTAGAGGGACAGAGTCTCTACGAGCAGTACTTC. Amino acids: CASSLEGQSLYEQYF.

The V gene is TRBV2, the J gene TRBJ2-1, with unresolved D. V was trimmed by 6 bases and J by 1 base, leaving 7 bases between them. CDR1 SNHLY and CDR2 FYNNEI come from the germline V gene. This CDR3 is built from 13 residues. This CDR3 reads CASRRESYNEQFF. The CDR3 DNA sequence: TGTGCCAGCAGGCGTGAGTCCTACAATGAGCAGTTCTTC. Drawing the rest from reference TRBV2 and TRBJ2-1, the complete variable domain is EPEVTQTPSHQVTQMGQEVILRCVPISNHLYFYWYRQILGQKVEFLVSFYNNEISEKSEIFDDQFSVERPDGSNFTLKIRSTKLEDSAMYFCASRRESYNEQFFGPGTRLTVL.

The V and J genes are TRBV29-1 and TRBJ1-2; TRBD1 aligns across 11 bases. This CDR3 contains 17 residues. Trimming at V came to 7 bases and at J to 3 bases, leaving 16 bases not matched to a gene. Germline V gene sequence: CDR1 SQVTM, CDR2 ANQGSEA. CDR3 loop: CSAEMGDRGFFDYGYTF. CDR3 nucleotides: TGCAGCGCCGAAATGGGGGACAGGGGGTTTTTCGACTATGGCTACACCTTC.

This clone appeared once. The chain is built from TRBV7-9 and TRBJ2-5; 8 bases line up with TRBD2. CDR1 is SEHNR, CDR2 FQNEAQ, per germline (reference sequence). This CDR3 has 16 amino acids. V dropped 4 bases and J dropped 2; count of bases not matched to a gene: 9. Here the CDR3 DNA reads TGTGCCAGCAGCTCTTCGCGGACTAGCAGACAAGAGACCCAGTACTTC. Translating gives CASSSSRTSRQETQYF.

CDR3 nucleotide sequence: TGCAGCGTTGAAGGCGTCACAGATACGCAGTATTTT. Its translation: CSVEGVTDTQYF. The rearrangement links TRBV29-1 to TRBJ2-3, with D uncertain. Between the trimmed V and J ends, which lost 1 base and 2 bases, there was a span of 4 bases. The CDR3 has 12 amino acids. Germline CDR1 reads SQVTM; CDR2 reads ANQGSEA.

The V and J genes are TRBV7-2 and TRBJ2-7; TRBD1 aligns across 9 bases. CDR3 size: 16 residues. V shed 2 bases, J shed 4 bases, and the junction held 9 bases outside the gene matches. The germline V gene has CDR1 SGHTA and CDR2 FQGNSA. The DNA for the CDR3 is TGTGCCAGCAGCTTACACTCCGGGACAGGGCTTTACGAGCAGTACTTC. This translates into CASSLHSGTGLYEQYF.

CDR3 DNA: TGTGCCAGCAGTGAATTGGCAGGGGGGTACAATGAGCAGTTCTTC. This encodes CASSELAGGYNEQFF. The chain joins TRBV25-1 to TRBJ2-1; TRBD1 is a possible D gene (7 bases). V was shortened by 1 base and J by 4 bases, with 11 bases between the two germline ends. The CDR3 sequence is 15 residues long. Germline V gives CDR1 MGHDK, CDR2 SYGVNS.

This chain uses TRBV9 with TRBJ2-3, with D hard to call. CDR1 SGDLS and CDR2 YYNGEE come from the germline V gene. V was trimmed by 0 bases and J by 4 bases, leaving 12 bases between them. This CDR3 region has 15 residues. The CDR3: CASSVDSWLSDTQYF. In DNA form, the CDR3 reads TGTGCCAGCAGCGTAGATTCGTGGCTTTCAGATACGCAGTATTTT. The whole variable domain, filled in from reference TRBV9 and TRBJ2-3, reads DSGVTQTPKHLITATGQRVTLRCSPRSGDLSVYWYQQSLDQGLQFLIQYYNGEERAKGNILERFSAQQFPDLHSELNLSSLELGDSALYFCASSVDSWLSDTQYFGPGTRLTVL.

This chain links TRBV6-6 with TRBJ2-5; D gene uncertain. Germline V lookup: CDR1 MNHNY, CDR2 SVGAGI (reference sequence). V dropped 0 bases and J dropped 2 bases, with 7 bases sitting between them. The CDR3 spans 14 residues. The CDR3 region has the DNA TGTGCCAGCAGTTACTCTGCTACGCAAGAGACCCAGTACTTC. As protein: CASSYSATQETQYF.

The CDR3 sequence: CAISLQDTAPLHF. The CDR3 DNA reads TGTGCCATCAGCCTACAGGACACGGCACCCCTCCACTTT. The gene calls are TRBV10-3 and TRBJ1-6; a weak D match, TRBD1 (5 bases). This CDR3 spans 13 amino acids. Per the germline V gene, CDR1 is ENHRY and CDR2 is SYGVKD. Trimming took off 6 bases at V and 11 bases at J, with 14 bases between the two ends.

The gene calls are TRBV27 and TRBJ2-1, with D possibly TRBD2 on 5 matching bases. The length of the CDR3 is 16 residues. Germline V gene data show CDR1 as MNHEY and CDR2 as SMNVEV (reference sequence). Trimming removed 3 bases from V and 10 bases from J, with 22 bases in between. Here the CDR3 reads CASSFHFPSGLGEQFF. The CDR3 DNA sequence: TGTGCCAGCAGTTTTCATTTTCCCAGCGGCTTGGGCGAGCAGTTCTTC.

The CDR3 sequence is CAWSHRGLYEQYF. The CDR3 DNA is TGTGCCTGGAGTCACAGGGGTCTCTACGAGCAGTACTTC. The chain carries TRBV30 and TRBJ2-7; TRBD1 matches 7 bases. CDR1 is GTSNPN, CDR2 SVGIG, per germline (reference sequence). V dropped 2 bases and J dropped 3; count of bases not matched to a gene: 4. The CDR3 covers 13 residues. The complete variable domain, with remaining parts taken from reference TRBV30 and TRBJ2-7, reads SQTIHQWPATLVQPVGSPLSLECTVEGTSNPNLYWYRQAAGRGLQLLFYSVGIGQISSEVPQNLSASRPQDRQFILSSKKLLLSDSGFYLCAWSHRGLYEQYFGPGTRLTVT.

Here the CDR3 DNA reads TGTGCCAGCAGCTTAGTTTCTCAAAGGGACACTGAAGCTTTCTTT. It codes for CASSLVSQRDTEAFF. The chain uses TRBV7-2 and TRBJ1-1, with D hard to call. V gave up 1 base and J gave up 3 bases, with 12 bases separating them. Germline loops: CDR1 SGHTA, CDR2 FQGNSA. CDR3 size: 15 residues.

A note on this clone: The identical CDR3 is also encoded by other nucleotide sequences in the sample. This chain links TRBV28 with TRBJ2-7; D ambiguous. CDR3 size: 13 residues. Trimming took off 3 bases at V and 0 bases at J, with 6 bases between the two ends. From germline, CDR1 is MDHEN and CDR2 SYDVKM. DNA for the CDR3: TGTGCCAGCAGTTTTGGGCCCTCCTACGAGCAGTACTTC. Protein sequence: CASSFGPSYEQYF.

Concerning this clone itself: This sample also contains other DNA sequences that code for the same CDR3. The chain couples TRBV5-1 to TRBJ2-1; D unclear. The CDR3 extends over 15 amino acids. Germline-derived CDR1 and CDR2 are SGHRS and YFSETQ. Between the trimmed V and J ends, which lost 0 bases and 2 bases, there was a span of 9 bases. CDR3 bases: TGCGCCAGCAGCTTGGGAGGCGGTACCTACAATGAGCAGTTCTTC. This gives the protein CASSLGGGTYNEQFF.

The chain is built from TRBV5-1 and TRBJ1-2; 7 bases align to TRBD1. This CDR3 contains 13 residues. Germline V gene lookup returns CDR1 SGHRS and CDR2 YFSETQ. J was trimmed by 6 bases and V by 2 bases; bases with no gene match: 4. Here the CDR3 reads CASSFGQVDGYTF. DNA for the CDR3: TGCGCCAGCAGCTTTGGACAGGTCGATGGCTACACCTTC.

V gene TRBV29-1 combines with J gene TRBJ2-5; D ambiguous. Germline V gene sequence: CDR1 SQVTM, CDR2 ANQGSEA. V dropped 3 bases and J dropped 5 bases, with 13 bases sitting between them. This CDR3 comprises 13 residues. Here the CDR3 reads CSVDLGTDETQYF. CDR3 DNA: TGCAGCGTTGATTTGGGCACGGACGAGACCCAGTACTTC.

The chain combines TRBV5-4 with TRBJ2-1, with TRBD2 identical over 10 bases. Per germline, CDR1 SGHNT and CDR2 YYREEE (reference sequence). Trimming cost V 1 base and J 9 bases; bases outside gene matches: 10. The CDR3 has 16 amino acids. CDR3 sequence: CASSLRSGRDWGEQFF. The CDR3 bases are TGTGCCAGCAGCTTGAGAAGCGGGAGGGACTGGGGTGAGCAGTTCTTC.